This TCR beta chain was profiled in a study of CD8 T cells in Susac syndrome. Regarding the study as a whole: The study admitted that it had a relatively small number of individuals in its TCR sequencing and HLA analysis.

The authors reverse transcribed 0.5 to 1 ug RNA with random hexamers. One entry per CDR3 protein, called by TCRdb with MiXCR from the immunoSEQ multiplex PCR reads. The sample includes over 100,000 distinct CDR3 sequences, around 95% of them seen just once. Germline V gives CDR1 SGHVS, CDR2 FQNEAQ. The V gene lost 2 bases and the J gene lost 0 bases, with 13 bases spanning the gap. The length of the CDR3 is 16 residues. In its sample, this clonotype was seen once. The antigen remains undetermined. This chain connects TRBV7-8 to TRBJ2-5; D is uncertain. This receptor was taken from a human donor in good health. Sequencing was carried out using CD4+ T cells from PBMCs. CDR3 residues: CASSLWRMIYQETQYF. The CDR3 region has the DNA TGTGCCAGCAGCTTATGGCGGATGATATACCAAGAGACCCAGTACTTC.